This T cell receptor (beta chain) came from a study of OX40 agonist ivuxolimab in advanced cancers. Study-level background: Ivuxolimab was administered intravenously to patients at 0.01 to 10 mg/kg every 2 weeks.

Regarding this clone: Its antigen is as yet unknown.

CDR3 length: 14 amino acids. After removal of 5 bases from V and 5 bases from J, the junction contained 8 bases not matched to a gene. Germline assignment: CDR1 SGHDN and CDR2 FVKESK. Autoimmune disease history or systemic immunosuppression barred patients. Here immunoSEQ multiplex PCR was the method, and the copy in TCRdb shows in-frame clones only, minus some. The table has about 50,000 clones, approximately 83% seen once; the top ten hold around 15%. Study-level results: At doses 0.1 to 3.0 mg/kg, CD4+ and CD8+ clones expanded.

The V call is TRBV14, the J call TRBJ2-7; 8 nucleotides line up with TRBD1. This receptor was identified in an adult with an advanced solid tumor such as melanoma, head and neck, liver or kidney cancer. The sequenced sample was CD4+ or CD8+ T cells sorted from blood, obtained in a trial of the OX40 agonist ivuxolimab. The CDR3 region is CASSARTGYDEQYF. The CDR3, as DNA: TGTGCCAGCAGCGCGCGGACAGGGTACGACGAGCAGTACTTC. The full variable domain, its missing parts supplied by reference TRBV14 and TRBJ2-7, is EAGVTQFPSHSVIEKGQTVTLRCDPISGHDNLYWYRRVMGKEIKFLLHFVKESKQDESGMPNNRFLAERTGGTYSTLKVQPAELEDSGVYFCASSARTGYDEQYFGPGTRLTVT.